This TCR beta chain is from a study of T cells in Graves' hyperthyroidism and ophthalmopathy. Authors of the study amplified TCR beta CDR3 regions from RNA transcripts. Initially, a first-round RT-PCR of the TCR CDR3 employed the HTBI primer set. TCRdb passed the multiplex PCR reads through MiXCR, listing each CDR3 protein once. The sample lists under 400,000 distinct CDR3 sequences; 20% to 25% were seen once. The CDR3 is made up of 16 amino acids. The germline V gene has CDR1 MNHEY and CDR2 SMNVEV (reference sequence). With respect to this clonotype: Germline and junction disagree at one end, which may indicate a read error.

The clonotype originates from a man aged 45-65 years with Graves' hyperthyroidism. Sequencing was carried out using blood. The chain carries TRBV27 and TRBJ2-4, with D possibly being TRBD1 or TRBD2 (5 bases each). CDR3 amino acids: CAGSLSGGVSKNIQYF. The CDR3 DNA follows: TGTGCCGGCAGTTTATCTGGGGGAGTTTCCAAAAACATTCAGTACTTC.